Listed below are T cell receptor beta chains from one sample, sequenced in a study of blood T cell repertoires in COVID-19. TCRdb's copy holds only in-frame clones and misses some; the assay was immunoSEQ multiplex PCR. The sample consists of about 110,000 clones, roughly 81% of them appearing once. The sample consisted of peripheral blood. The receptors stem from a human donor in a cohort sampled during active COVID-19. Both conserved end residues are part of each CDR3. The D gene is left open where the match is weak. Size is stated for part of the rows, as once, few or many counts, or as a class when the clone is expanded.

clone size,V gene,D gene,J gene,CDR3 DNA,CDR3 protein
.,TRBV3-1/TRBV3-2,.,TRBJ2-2,TGTGCCAGCAGCCAAGTTAACGGGGAGCTGTTTTTT,CASSQVNGELFF
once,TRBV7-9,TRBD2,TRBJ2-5,TGTGCCAGCAGCTTAGGTCGTCTAGCGGGGGCCATCCAAGAGACCCAGTACTTC,CASSLGRLAGAIQETQYF
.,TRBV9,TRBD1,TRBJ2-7,TGTGCCAGCATCAGACAGGGGGCATTTCCCTACGAGCAGTACTTC,CASIRQGAFPYEQYF
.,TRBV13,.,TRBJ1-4,TGTGCCAGCAGCTTGAGATATGAAAAACTGTTTTTT,CASSLRYEKLFF
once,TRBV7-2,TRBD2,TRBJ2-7,TGTGCCAGCCGACGGGGGGTAAGTGACTGCTACGAGCAGTACTTC,CASRRGVSDCYEQYF
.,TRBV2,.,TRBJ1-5,TGTGCCAGCAGCGGGCAGTCCGCGGACAATAATCAGCCCCAGCATTTT,CASSGQSADNNQPQHF
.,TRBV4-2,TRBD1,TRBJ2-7,TGTGCCAGCAGCCAAGGGACAGGGAGGGAGCAGTACTTC,CASSQGTGREQYF
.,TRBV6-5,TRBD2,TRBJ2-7,TGTGCCAGCAGTTACTCGAAGAGCGGGGCCTCCTACGAGCAGTACTTC,CASSYSKSGASYEQYF
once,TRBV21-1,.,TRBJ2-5,TGTGCCAGCAGCCCGCGCGTGGGCGGGGGTCAAGAGACCCAGTACTTC,CASSPRVGGGQETQYF
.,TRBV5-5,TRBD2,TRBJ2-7,TGTGCCAGCAGCCTTAGCGGGGGGGCGCCCTACGAGCAGTACTTC,CASSLSGGAPYEQYF
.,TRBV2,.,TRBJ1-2,TGTGCCAGCAGTGAAGGGTACAACCTCTATGGCTACACCTTC,CASSEGYNLYGYTF
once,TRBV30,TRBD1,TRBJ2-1,TGTGCCTGGAGTACGTGGACCGGGACAGGGTGGCTTGGGGGGGACAATGAGCAGTTCTTC,CAWSTWTGTGWLGGDNEQFF
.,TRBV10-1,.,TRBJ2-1,TGCGCCAGCAGTGCACAGGGCATCAATGAGCAGTTCTTC,CASSAQGINEQFF
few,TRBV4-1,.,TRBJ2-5,TGCGCCAGCAGCCGAATAAATACCAGGGAGGTGAAGTCGGGGGAGACCCAGTACTTC,CASSRINTREVKSGETQYF
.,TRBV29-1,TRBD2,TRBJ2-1,TGCAGCGCTGGGACTAGCGGTTACAATGAGCAGTTCTTC,CSAGTSGYNEQFF
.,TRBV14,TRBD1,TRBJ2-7,TGTGCCAGCAGCGGGGGACAGGGGGCCCGCGAGCAGTACTTC,CASSGGQGAREQYF
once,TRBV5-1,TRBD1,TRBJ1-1,TGCGCCAGCAGTAGCAGACAGGGGAGCACTGAAGCTTTCTTT,CASSSRQGSTEAFF
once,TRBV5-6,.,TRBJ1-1,TGTGCCAGCACTAGGTACACTGAAGCTTTCTTT,CASTRYTEAFF
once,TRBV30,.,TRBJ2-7,TGTAGTACAGGGCCAACCTACGAGCAGTACTTC,CSTGPTYEQYF
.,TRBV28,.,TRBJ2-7,TGTGCCAGCAGTCCCAGGGGTTATCTTCCCTACGAGCAGTACTTC,CASSPRGYLPYEQYF
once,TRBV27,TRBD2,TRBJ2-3,TGTGCCAGCAGTGGCGGGACTAGCAGGGAGTATTTT,CASSGGTSREYF
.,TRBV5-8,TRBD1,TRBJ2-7,TGTGCCAGCAGCTTGCGAGACAGGGATAACGAGCAGTACTTC,CASSLRDRDNEQYF
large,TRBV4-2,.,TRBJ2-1,TGTGCCAGCAGCCCAGCAGACCCGGTGACAGAGTCTCACAATGAGCAGTTCTTC,CASSPADPVTESHNEQFF
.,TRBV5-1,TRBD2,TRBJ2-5,TGCGCCAGCAGCTTTGATACGGCTAGCGGGGCGGATAAAGAGACCCAGTACTTC,CASSFDTASGADKETQYF
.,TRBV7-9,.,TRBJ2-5,TGTGCCAGCAGCGAAGTCAGAGGAGAGACCCAGTACTTC,CASSEVRGETQYF
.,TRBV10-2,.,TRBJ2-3,TGCGCCAGCAGTGAGAACCCGACTGCTACGCAGTATTTT,CASSENPTATQYF
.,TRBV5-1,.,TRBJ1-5,TGCGCCAGCAGCTTGGAGGCGGGTAGCAATCAGCCCCAGCATTTT,CASSLEAGSNQPQHF
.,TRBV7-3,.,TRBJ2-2,TGTGCCAGCAGCTTAAATGCAGGGAACACCGGGGAGCTGTTTTTT,CASSLNAGNTGELFF
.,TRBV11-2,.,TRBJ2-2,TGTGCCAGCAGCGCGGTCGTCAACACCGGGGAGCTGTTTTTT,CASSAVVNTGELFF
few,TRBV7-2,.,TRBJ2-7,TGTGCCAGCAGCTTAGATAGCCAGCTCGAGCAGTACTTC,CASSLDSQLEQYF
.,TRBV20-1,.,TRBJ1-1,TGCAGTGCTAGTAGCCTGAACACTGAAGCTTTCTTT,CSASSLNTEAFF
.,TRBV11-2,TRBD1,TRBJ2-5,TGTGCCAGCAGCCTCTTAGTGGGGACAGGAACCCAGTACTTC,CASSLLVGTGTQYF
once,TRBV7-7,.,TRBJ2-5,TGTGCCAGCAGCTTTCAGGGGTCACAAGAGACCCAGTACTTC,CASSFQGSQETQYF
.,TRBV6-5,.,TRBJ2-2,TGTGCCAGCAACTTCGAGGGTAGCACCGGGGAGCTGTTTTTT,CASNFEGSTGELFF
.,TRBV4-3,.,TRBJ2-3,TGCGCCAGCAGCCAAGAAAGGAAGCGGAGCACAGATACGCAGTATTTT,CASSQERKRSTDTQYF
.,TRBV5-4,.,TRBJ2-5,TGTGCCAGCAGCTTTCAGGGTTATAGTGAGACCCAGTACTTC,CASSFQGYSETQYF
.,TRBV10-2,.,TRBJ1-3,TGCGCCAGCAGCGCTGTCCAGGGCGGAAACACCATATATTTT,CASSAVQGGNTIYF
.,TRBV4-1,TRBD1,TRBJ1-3,TGCGCCAGCAGCCAAGGGACAGGGGGCTCTCACTCTGGAAACACCATATATTTT,CASSQGTGGSHSGNTIYF
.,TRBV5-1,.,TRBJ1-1,TGCGCCAGCAGCTTGACTGTTGCAGGCATGAACACTGAAGCTTTCTTT,CASSLTVAGMNTEAFF
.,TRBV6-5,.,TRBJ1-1,TGTGCCAGCAGCCCCCGGCCGGGGACTGAAGCTTTCTTT,CASSPRPGTEAFF
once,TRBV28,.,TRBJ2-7,TGTGCCAGCAGAATGACAGGTAGCTCCTACGAGCAGTACTTC,CASRMTGSSYEQYF